This T cell receptor beta chain appears in the sequencing data of a study of blood T cell repertoires in COVID-19. The CDR3 consists of 13 residues. Germline V gene data show CDR1 as LNHNV and CDR2 as YYDKDF (reference sequence). The V end lost 3 bases, the J end lost 9 bases, and 12 bases lay between the germline ends. TCRdb keeps only in-frame clones here, not all; method: immunoSEQ multiplex PCR. The table lists about 210,000 clones, 65% to 90% of them singletons, with about 2.5% in the top ten. Followed over time, Seattle patients had been enrolled while infection was active. Sequenced input: peripheral blood. The rearrangement uses TRBV15 and TRBJ2-1, with D tentatively TRBD1 (6 bases). This clonotype was sampled from an older woman with COVID-19, enrolled during active disease. CDR3 DNA: TGTGCCACCAGCAGTCACAGGGTGAGTGAGCAGTTCTTC. This encodes CATSSHRVSEQFF.